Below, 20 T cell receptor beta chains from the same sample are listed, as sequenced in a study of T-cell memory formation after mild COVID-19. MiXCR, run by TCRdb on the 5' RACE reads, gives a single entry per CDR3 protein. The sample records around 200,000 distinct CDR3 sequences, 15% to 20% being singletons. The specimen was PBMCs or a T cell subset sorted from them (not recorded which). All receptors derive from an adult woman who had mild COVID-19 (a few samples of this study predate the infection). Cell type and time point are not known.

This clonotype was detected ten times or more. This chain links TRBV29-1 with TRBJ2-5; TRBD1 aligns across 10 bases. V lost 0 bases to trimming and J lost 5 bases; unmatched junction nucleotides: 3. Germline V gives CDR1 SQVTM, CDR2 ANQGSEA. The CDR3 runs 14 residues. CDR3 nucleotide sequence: TGCAGCGTTGAAGAATGGACAGGGGGGGAGACCCAGTACTTC. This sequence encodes CSVEEWTGGETQYF.

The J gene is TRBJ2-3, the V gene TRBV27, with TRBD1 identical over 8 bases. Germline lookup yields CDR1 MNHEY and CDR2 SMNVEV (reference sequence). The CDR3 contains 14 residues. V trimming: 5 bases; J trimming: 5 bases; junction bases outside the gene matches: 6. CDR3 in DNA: TGTGCCAGCAGTCGAGGACAGGGAAGAGATACGCAGTATTTT. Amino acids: CASSRGQGRDTQYF.

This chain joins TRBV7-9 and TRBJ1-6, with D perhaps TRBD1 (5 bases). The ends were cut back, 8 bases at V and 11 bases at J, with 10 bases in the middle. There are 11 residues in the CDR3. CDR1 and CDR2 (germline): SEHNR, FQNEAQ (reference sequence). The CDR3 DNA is TGTGCCAGCGGCGGGGGGACACCCCTCCACTTT. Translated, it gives CASGGGTPLHF.

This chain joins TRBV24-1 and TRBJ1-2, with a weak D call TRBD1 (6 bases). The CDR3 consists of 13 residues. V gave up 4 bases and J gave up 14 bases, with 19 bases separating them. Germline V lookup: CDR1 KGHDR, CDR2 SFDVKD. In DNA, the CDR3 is TGTGCCACCAGTGACTCCGGGACACGGTATAAGACCTTC. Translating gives CATSDSGTRYKTF.

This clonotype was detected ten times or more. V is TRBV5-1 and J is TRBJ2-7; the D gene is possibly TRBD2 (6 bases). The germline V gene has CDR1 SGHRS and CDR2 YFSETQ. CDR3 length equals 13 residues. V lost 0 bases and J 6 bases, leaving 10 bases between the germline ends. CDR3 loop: CASSLDPGGEQYF. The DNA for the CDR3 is TGCGCCAGCAGCTTGGACCCCGGGGGCGAGCAGTACTTC.

DNA of the CDR3: TGTGCCAGCAAATCTAGCGGGAGTTACGAGCAGTACTTC. Its protein product is CASKSSGSYEQYF. The V gene is TRBV18, the J gene TRBJ2-7, with TRBD2 matching over 10 bases. This CDR3 is 13 amino acids long. CDR1 KGHSH and CDR2 LQKENI come from the germline V gene. Unmatched junction bases numbered 5, after V lost 8 bases and J lost 4 bases.

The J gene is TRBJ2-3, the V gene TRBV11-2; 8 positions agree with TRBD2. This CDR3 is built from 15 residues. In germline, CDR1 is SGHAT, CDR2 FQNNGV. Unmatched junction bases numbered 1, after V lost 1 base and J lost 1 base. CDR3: CASSLAGGRTDTQYF. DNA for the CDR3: TGTGCCAGCAGCTTAGCGGGGGGGCGCACAGATACGCAGTATTTT.

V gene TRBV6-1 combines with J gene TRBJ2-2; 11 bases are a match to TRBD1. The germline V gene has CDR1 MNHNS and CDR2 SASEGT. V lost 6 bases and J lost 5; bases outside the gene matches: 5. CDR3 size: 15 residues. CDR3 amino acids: CASRPGTGGTGELFF. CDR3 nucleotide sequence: TGTGCCAGCAGACCCGGGACAGGGGGGACCGGGGAGCTGTTTTTT.

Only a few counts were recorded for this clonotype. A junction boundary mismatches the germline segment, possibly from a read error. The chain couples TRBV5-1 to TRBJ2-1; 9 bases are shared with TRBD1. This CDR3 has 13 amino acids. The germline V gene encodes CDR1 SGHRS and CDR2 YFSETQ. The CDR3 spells CASSGLGQGSSRF. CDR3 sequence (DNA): TGCGCCAGCAGCGGCCTGGGACAGGGATCGAGCCGCTTC.

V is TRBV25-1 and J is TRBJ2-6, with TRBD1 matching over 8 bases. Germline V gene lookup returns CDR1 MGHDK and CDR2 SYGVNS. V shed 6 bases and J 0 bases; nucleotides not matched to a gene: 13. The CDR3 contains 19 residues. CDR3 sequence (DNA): TGTGCCAGCAGAGGGAGTCAGGGGGCTTTCGGCTCTGGGGCCAACGTCCTGACTTTC. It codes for CASRGSQGAFGSGANVLTF.

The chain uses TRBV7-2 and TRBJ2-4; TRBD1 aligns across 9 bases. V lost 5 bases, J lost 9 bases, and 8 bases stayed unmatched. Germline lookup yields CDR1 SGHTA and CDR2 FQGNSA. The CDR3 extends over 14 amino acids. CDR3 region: CASSPTGTGRIQYF. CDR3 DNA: TGTGCCAGCAGCCCGACCGGGACAGGGCGCATTCAGTACTTC.

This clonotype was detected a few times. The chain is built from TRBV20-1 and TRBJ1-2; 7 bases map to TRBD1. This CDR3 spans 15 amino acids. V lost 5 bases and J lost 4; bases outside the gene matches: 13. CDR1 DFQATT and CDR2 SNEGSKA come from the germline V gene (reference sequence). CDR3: CSAFHQGGYVYGYTF. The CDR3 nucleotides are TGCAGTGCTTTTCATCAGGGGGGATACGTCTATGGCTACACCTTC.

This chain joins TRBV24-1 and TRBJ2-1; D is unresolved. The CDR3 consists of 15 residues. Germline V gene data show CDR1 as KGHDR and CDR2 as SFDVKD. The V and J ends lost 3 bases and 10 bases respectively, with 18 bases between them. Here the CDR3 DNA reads TGTGCCACCAGTGATCCCCGCGTGCCCGGGCAGGAGCAGTTCTTC. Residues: CATSDPRVPGQEQFF.

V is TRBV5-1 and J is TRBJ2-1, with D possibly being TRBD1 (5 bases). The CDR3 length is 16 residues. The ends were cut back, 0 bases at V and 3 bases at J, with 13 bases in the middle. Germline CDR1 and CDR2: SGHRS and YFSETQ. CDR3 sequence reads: CASSLAWGTGYNEQFF. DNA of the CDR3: TGCGCCAGCAGCTTGGCCTGGGGTACAGGCTACAATGAGCAGTTCTTC.

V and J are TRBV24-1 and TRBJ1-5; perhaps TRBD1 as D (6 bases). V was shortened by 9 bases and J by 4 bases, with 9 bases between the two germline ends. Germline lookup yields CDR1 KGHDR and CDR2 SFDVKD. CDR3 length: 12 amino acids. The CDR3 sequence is CATSRGNQPQHF. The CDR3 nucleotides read TGTGCCACCTCCAGGGGAAATCAGCCCCAGCATTTT.

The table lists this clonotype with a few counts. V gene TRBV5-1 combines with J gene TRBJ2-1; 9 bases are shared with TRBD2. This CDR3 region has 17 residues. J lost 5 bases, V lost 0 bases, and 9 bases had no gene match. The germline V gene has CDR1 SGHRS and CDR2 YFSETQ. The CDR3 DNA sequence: TGCGCCAGCAGCTTGGAAATCGGGCTAGCGGGGCACAATGAGCAGTTCTTC. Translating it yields CASSLEIGLAGHNEQFF.

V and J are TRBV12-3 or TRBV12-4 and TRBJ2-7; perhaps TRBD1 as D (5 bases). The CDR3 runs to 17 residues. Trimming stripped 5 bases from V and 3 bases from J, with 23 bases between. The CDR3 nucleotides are TGTGCCAGCAGTCTAGGGGCCAGGCTCGGTAGAGGCTACGAGCAGTACTTC. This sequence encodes CASSLGARLGRGYEQYF.

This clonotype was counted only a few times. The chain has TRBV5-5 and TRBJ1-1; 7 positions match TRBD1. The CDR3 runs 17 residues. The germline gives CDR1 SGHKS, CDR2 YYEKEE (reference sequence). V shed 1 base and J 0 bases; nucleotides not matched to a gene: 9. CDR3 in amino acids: CASSLMGQRRLNTEAFF. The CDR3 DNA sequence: TGTGCCAGCAGCTTGATGGGACAGAGAAGATTGAACACTGAAGCTTTCTTT.

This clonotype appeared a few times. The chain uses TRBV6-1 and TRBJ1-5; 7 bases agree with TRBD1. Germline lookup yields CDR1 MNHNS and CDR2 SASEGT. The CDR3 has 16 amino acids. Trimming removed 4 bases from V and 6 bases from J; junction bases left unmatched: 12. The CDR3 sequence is CASSVPTGVAGQPQHF. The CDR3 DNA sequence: TGTGCCAGCAGTGTACCAACAGGGGTAGCAGGTCAGCCCCAGCATTTT.

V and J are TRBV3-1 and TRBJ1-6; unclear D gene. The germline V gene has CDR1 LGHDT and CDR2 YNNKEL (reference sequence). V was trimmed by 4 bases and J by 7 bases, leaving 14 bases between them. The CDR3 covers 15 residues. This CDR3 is CASSLRGRLNSPLHF. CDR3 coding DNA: TGTGCCAGCAGCCTACGAGGGCGGCTGAATTCACCCCTCCACTTT.